This T cell receptor beta chain derives from a study of cytomegalovirus exposure and HLA in healthy donors. Study outcomes and limitations: Some V segments, TRBV6-2 and TRBV6-3 among them, were indistinguishable and were therefore excluded. In an earlier analysis, in some 600 donors, most V segments appeared productive either ~87% or ~30% of the time. Across HLA loci, a later analysis found differing TCR association rates, with DRB1 most and HLA-C fewest.

With regard to this clone: Its antigen is unidentified.

The PCR was carried out with 60 Vbeta primers and 13 Jbeta primers. Profiling relied on immunoSEQ multiplex PCR, and the TCRdb table lists in-frame clones only, not all of them. The data contain roughly 100,000 clones, less than 10% of them singletons. The CDR3 has 15 residues. CDR1 is MNHEY and CDR2 is SMNVEV in the germline V gene (reference sequence). Trimming removed 3 bases from V and 7 bases from J, with 18 bases in between. The receptor was derived from a man over 45 in good health and CMV-seropositive. The specimen sequenced was PBMCs. This rearrangement joins TRBV27 to TRBJ1-2, with D uncertain. CDR3 nucleotides: TGTGCCAGCAGTTTCGGTCATGGAGGGTTAAGTGGCTACACCTTC. Translated, it gives CASSFGHGGLSGYTF.